These T cell receptor beta chains were read from a single sample in a study of cytomegalovirus exposure and HLA in healthy donors. Produced via immunoSEQ multiplex PCR; TCRdb's table is partial and in-frame only. The sample includes 150,000 or so clones, over 65% seen only once; the top ten take about 13%. The sample consisted of PBMCs. The receptors were sampled from a man aged 35 to 55 in good health and CMV-seropositive. Both conserved end residues are part of each CDR3. A D gene is named only where the DNA matches it firmly. Where a row states a size, it is once, few, many or the class of an expanded clone; other rows omit it.

D gene,V gene,clone size,CDR3 length,J gene,CDR3 protein,CDR3 DNA
-,TRBV20-1,once,11,TRBJ2-7,CSARDRAGAHF,TGCAGTGCTAGAGATAGGGCAGGGGCACACTTC
-,TRBV12-5,once,14,TRBJ1-1,CASAQTSGSTEAFF,TGTGCTAGTGCCCAGACTTCGGGGTCGACTGAAGCTTTCTTT
-,TRBV2,-,12,TRBJ1-6,CASSRQNSPLHF,TGTGCCAGCAGTCGACAAAATTCACCCCTCCACTTT
-,TRBV27,-,14,TRBJ2-7,CASSLVAEGYEQYF,TGTGCCAGCAGTTTAGTAGCGGAGGGGTACGAGCAGTACTTC
-,TRBV19,-,12,TRBJ1-5,CASSIGNQPQHF,TGTGCCAGTAGTATCGGTAATCAGCCCCAGCATTTT
-,TRBV15,-,14,TRBJ1-5,CATSRAGGNQPQHF,TGTGCCACCAGCAGAGCAGGAGGAAATCAGCCCCAGCATTTT
-,TRBV5-4,few,14,TRBJ2-3,CASTMRGSTDTQYF,TGTGCCAGCACCATGCGGGGCAGCACAGATACGCAGTATTTT
-,TRBV20-1,-,11,TRBJ2-7,CSAGQSYEQYF,TGCAGCGCGGGACAGTCCTACGAGCAGTACTTC
TRBD1,TRBV5-1,-,14,TRBJ2-5,CASSTDRGQETQYF,TGCGCCAGCAGCACGGACAGGGGTCAAGAGACCCAGTACTTC
TRBD1,TRBV4-3,once,16,TRBJ1-2,CASSQDPQGGYYGYTF,TGCGCCAGCAGCCAAGATCCCCAAGGGGGCTACTATGGCTACACCTTC
-,TRBV5-1,-,15,TRBJ2-3,CASSLGSYYTDTQYF,TGCGCCAGCAGCTTGGGGTCCTATTACACAGATACGCAGTATTTT
-,TRBV6-5,-,14,TRBJ1-1,CASSLGLQEGAAFF,TGTGCCAGCAGTTTGGGTCTGCAGGAGGGAGCAGCTTTCTTT
TRBD2,TRBV4-1,-,16,TRBJ2-2,CASSHPTSGGLGELFF,TGCGCCAGCAGCCATCCCACTAGCGGGGGACTAGGGGAGCTGTTTTTT
TRBD2,TRBV7-2,-,17,TRBJ2-2,CASRVGGRAFVGGELFF,TGTGCCAGCAGGGTCGGAGGGAGGGCCTTTGTAGGCGGGGAGCTGTTTTTT
TRBD2,TRBV5-1,once,16,TRBJ2-2,CASSFNPGGDTGELFF,TGCGCCAGCAGCTTTAACCCGGGGGGGGACACCGGGGAGCTGTTTTTT
-,TRBV12-5,-,14,TRBJ2-2,CASGLVQAYGELFF,TGTGCTAGTGGTTTGGTACAGGCATACGGGGAGCTGTTTTTT
-,TRBV6-5,-,13,TRBJ1-2,CASRPSTADGYTF,TGTGCCAGCAGGCCTTCCACAGCGGATGGCTACACCTTC
TRBD1,TRBV5-1,-,14,TRBJ1-4,CASSFGQGSEKLFF,TGCGCCAGCAGCTTCGGACAGGGGAGTGAAAAACTGTTTTTT
-,TRBV7-2,few,11,TRBJ2-7,CASSYRAEQYF,TGTGCCAGCAGCTACAGGGCAGAGCAGTACTTC
-,TRBV25-1,-,13,TRBJ2-6,CASSVTGANVLTF,TGTGCCAGCAGTGTCACTGGGGCCAACGTCCTGACTTTC
TRBD2,TRBV28,-,16,TRBJ2-1,CASSPSTSGRWNEQFF,TGTGCCAGCAGTCCGAGTACTAGCGGGAGATGGAATGAGCAGTTCTTC
TRBD1,TRBV5-1,-,14,TRBJ2-3,CASSSQQGTDTQYF,TGCGCCAGCAGCTCACAACAGGGGACAGATACGCAGTATTTT
TRBD2,TRBV11-2,-,17,TRBJ2-5,CASSLGGAGGLKKTQYF,TGTGCCAGCAGCCTAGGGGGGGCGGGAGGGCTTAAGAAGACCCAGTACTTC
-,TRBV27,once,15,TRBJ2-7,CASSTGQSDYYEQYF,TGTGCCAGCAGTACAGGACAGAGCGATTACTACGAGCAGTACTTC
TRBD1,TRBV30,few,14,TRBJ1-5,CAWTRQGWNQPQHF,TGTGCCTGGACTCGACAGGGATGGAATCAGCCCCAGCATTTT
TRBD1,TRBV7-9,-,13,TRBJ1-2,CASSLAGGRGYTF,TGTGCCAGCAGCTTAGCAGGGGGCCGTGGCTACACCTTC
-,TRBV5-1,-,16,TRBJ2-6,CASSLIGSSGANGLTF,TGCGCCAGCAGCTTGATCGGTTCTTCTGGGGCCAACGGCCTGACTTTC
-,TRBV6-6,few,12,TRBJ1-2,CASSPTDYGYTF,TGTGCCAGCAGCCCGACAGACTATGGCTACACCTTC
TRBD2,TRBV6-6,few,16,TRBJ2-3,CASSYGTSGRMNTQYF,TGTGCCAGCAGTTACGGGACTAGCGGGAGGATGAATACGCAGTATTTT
TRBD1,TRBV7-9,-,16,TRBJ2-7,CASSSGQGLLFYEQYF,TGTGCCAGCAGCTCGGGACAGGGGCTCCTCTTCTACGAGCAGTACTTC
TRBD2,TRBV7-2,-,12,TRBJ2-7,CASSSGLAEQYF,TGTGCCAGCAGCTCCGGACTAGCGGAGCAGTACTTC
TRBD2,TRBV7-2,-,15,TRBJ2-7,CASSSGTSATYEQYF,TGTGCCAGCAGCTCCGGGACTAGCGCGACCTACGAGCAGTACTTC
-,TRBV19,once,13,TRBJ2-2,CASSQGIAGELFF,TGTGCCAGTAGTCAGGGAATCGCCGGGGAGCTGTTTTTT
-,TRBV2,few,13,TRBJ2-1,CASRQGPYNEQFF,TGTGCCAGCAGACAGGGACCGTACAATGAGCAGTTCTTC
TRBD2,TRBV7-9,-,18,TRBJ2-5,CASSLGRGGVAGRETQYF,TGTGCCAGCAGCTTAGGAAGGGGGGGGGTAGCGGGACGGGAGACCCAGTACTTC
-,TRBV4-2,-,17,TRBJ1-3,CASSQGPQGSSGNTIYF,TGTGCCAGCAGCCAAGGTCCGCAGGGGAGCTCTGGAAACACCATATATTTT
-,TRBV18,-,13,TRBJ2-5,CASSPNSQETQYF,TGTGCCAGCTCACCAAACAGCCAAGAGACCCAGTACTTC
TRBD2,TRBV29-1,-,13,TRBJ2-7,CSVGASGSYEQYF,TGCAGCGTTGGGGCTAGCGGCTCCTACGAGCAGTACTTC
TRBD1,TRBV2,-,18,TRBJ2-7,CASSEGQGAAWGNYEQYF,TGTGCCAGCAGTGAGGGGCAGGGGGCCGCCTGGGGCAACTACGAGCAGTACTTC
-,TRBV19,-,14,TRBJ2-2,CASSRALWPGELFF,TGTGCCAGTAGTAGGGCCCTCTGGCCCGGGGAGCTGTTTTTT
TRBD2,TRBV11-3,-,16,TRBJ2-2,CASSLGLAGAAGELFF,TGTGCCAGCAGCTTGGGACTAGCGGGAGCAGCCGGGGAGCTGTTTTTT
-,TRBV19,few,15,TRBJ1-3,CASSTPGTLGNTIYF,TGTGCCAGTAGTACCCCCGGGACACTGGGAAACACCATATATTTT
TRBD1,TRBV4-1,-,14,TRBJ2-7,CASRPGTGTYEQYF,TGCGCCAGCAGACCCGGGACAGGGACCTACGAGCAGTACTTC
-,TRBV5-4,few,15,TRBJ2-7,CASSLEQSSSYEQYF,TGTGCCAGCAGCTTGGAACAGTCCAGCTCCTACGAGCAGTACTTC
-,TRBV19,-,14,TRBJ2-3,CASSILAGPDTQYF,TGTGCCAGTAGTATTCTGGCAGGGCCAGATACGCAGTATTTT
-,TRBV7-3,-,13,TRBJ1-6,CASSGGDNSPLHF,TGTGCCAGCTCAGGAGGGGATAATTCACCCCTCCACTTT
TRBD1,TRBV5-1,-,18,TRBJ2-1,CASSLGQGMGITHNEQFF,TGCGCCAGCAGCTTGGGACAGGGGATGGGGATTACCCACAATGAGCAGTTCTTC
TRBD2,TRBV7-9,-,15,TRBJ2-2,CASSPVGRRTGELFF,TGTGCCAGCAGCCCCGTCGGGAGGAGAACCGGGGAGCTGTTTTTT
-,TRBV18,-,13,TRBJ1-2,CASSPAGAWGYTF,TGTGCCAGCTCACCGGCGGGGGCTTGGGGCTACACCTTC
-,TRBV15,-,15,TRBJ2-3,CATSRDHQGTDTQYF,TGTGCCACCAGCAGAGATCACCAGGGTACAGATACGCAGTATTTT
-,TRBV27,-,9,TRBJ2-7,CASSYEQYF,TGTGCCAGCAGTTACGAGCAGTACTTC
-,TRBV19,-,16,TRBJ2-1,CASSSRTYQTGNEQFF,TGTGCCAGTAGTTCACGGACTTATCAAACGGGGAATGAGCAGTTCTTC
TRBD2,TRBV6-5,once,16,TRBJ2-2,CASSYSTSGYTGELFF,TGTGCCAGCAGTTACTCCACTAGCGGGTACACCGGGGAGCTGTTTTTT
-,TRBV29-1,-,12,TRBJ2-5,CSAAWGGETQYF,TGCAGCGCAGCATGGGGGGGCGAGACCCAGTACTTC